This paragraph covers one T cell receptor (beta chain) sequence. The sample belongs to a study of blood T cell repertoires in COVID-19. Study at large: Sites across the United States, Italy and Spain contributed samples from acute and convalescent COVID-19. PBMCs, B-cell-depleted T cells, or T cells were the source of the cDNA or gDNA that made up the material.

The CDR3 runs 14 residues. CDR1 SGHRS and CDR2 YFSETQ come from the germline V gene. The junction had 10 bases not matched to a gene; V was cut back by 6 bases and J by 5 bases. As originally analysed: Nucleated cell counts were estimated from reference gene primer amplification. Only in-frame clones appear in the TCRdb table, and some are missing; sequencing was by immunoSEQ multiplex PCR. That table supplies the V and J calls and clone size; D and trimming were determined from the DNA. The sample has 200,000 to 300,000 clones, around four fifths seen once; the top ten hold 5.5% to 8%. The chain combines TRBV5-1 with TRBJ2-5; TRBD2 agrees at 7 bases. This receptor was taken from a woman aged 55 to 70 with active or convalescent COVID-19. The sequenced sample was peripheral blood. The CDR3 is CASTEQTSAETQYF. The CDR3 bases are TGCGCCAGCACCGAACAAACTAGCGCGGAGACCCAGTACTTC.